This TCR beta chain was sequenced for a study of response to subunit inactivated influenza vaccine. Germline-derived CDR1 and CDR2 are SGHTA and FQGNSA. V gave up 5 bases and J gave up 6 bases; unmatched junction bases: 7. The CDR3 sequence is 15 residues long. TCRdb passed the RT-PCR reads through MiXCR, listing each CDR3 protein once. The top ten hold 6.5% to 8.5% of the sample, which has roughly 700,000 distinct CDR3 sequences, approximately 15% seen once. The input for sequencing was PBMCs from blood, taken 14 to 15 days before vaccination. V is TRBV7-2 and J is TRBJ2-2, with 9 bases fitting TRBD1. The clonotype originates from a man aged 45-65 years who received an inactivated influenza vaccine. Here the CDR3 DNA reads TGTGCCAGCAGCATTAGGACAGGGGAACCCGGGGAGCTGTTTTTT. This translates into CASSIRTGEPGELFF.